This T cell receptor (beta chain) was recovered during a study of cytomegalovirus exposure and HLA in healthy donors. Study-level points and caveats: It was reported that the classifier diagnosed cytomegalovirus status with high specificity and sensitivity in both the original and validation cohorts.

Trimming took 4 bases from V and 0 from J, leaving 13 bases between them. In germline, CDR1 is SGHTA, CDR2 FQGNSA. The CDR3 sequence is 15 residues long. Note on this clone: Its specificity is unknown. Other DNA sequences in this specimen translate into the identical CDR3.

Some clones are missing from TCRdb's copy, which holds only in-frame ones; the method was immunoSEQ multiplex PCR. This sample has under 140,000 clones, with around nine tenths found just once. This clonotype originated in a woman in her 30s in good health and CMV-seropositive. J is TRBJ2-7 and V is TRBV7-2; the D is unclear. The source material was PBMCs. This CDR3 is CASSYTRLSSYEQYF. CDR3 DNA sequence: TGTGCCAGCAGCTACACCCGACTGAGCTCCTACGAGCAGTACTTC.